This T cell receptor (beta chain) originates from a study of long-term antiretroviral therapy in people with HIV. The study's findings and limits: Diversity went up after ART and still fell short of transplant donor controls. Collection of the blood took place between the mid-2000s and the late 2010s. The ART regimens in use then may have been less effective than current ones. Relative to control repertoires, HIV repertoires exhibited narrower CDR3 length ranges.

Notes on this clone: The antigen is undetermined.

An immunoSEQ assay, version v3.0, was performed at survey level. The target of sequencing was roughly 40,000-50,000 T-cell genomes per sample. The protocol was immunoSEQ multiplex PCR, while the TCRdb copy is restricted to in-frame clones and leaves out a portion. The sample lists around 21,000 clones, roughly 80% occurring once. V dropped 2 bases and J dropped 0; count of bases not matched to a gene: 10. Germline CDR1 reads MNHEY; CDR2 reads SMNVEV (reference sequence). The length of the CDR3 is 20 residues. The chain recombines TRBV27 with TRBJ2-1, with 13 bases lining up with TRBD2. The sample was unsorted PBMCs, taken 0.2 years after starting antiretroviral therapy. This receptor was identified in a woman aged 25-40 years with HIV. For the CDR3, the DNA is TGTGCCAGCAGTTTACCGACTAGCGGGGGGTTCGACAGCTCCTACAATGAGCAGTTCTTC. It encodes CASSLPTSGGFDSSYNEQFF.